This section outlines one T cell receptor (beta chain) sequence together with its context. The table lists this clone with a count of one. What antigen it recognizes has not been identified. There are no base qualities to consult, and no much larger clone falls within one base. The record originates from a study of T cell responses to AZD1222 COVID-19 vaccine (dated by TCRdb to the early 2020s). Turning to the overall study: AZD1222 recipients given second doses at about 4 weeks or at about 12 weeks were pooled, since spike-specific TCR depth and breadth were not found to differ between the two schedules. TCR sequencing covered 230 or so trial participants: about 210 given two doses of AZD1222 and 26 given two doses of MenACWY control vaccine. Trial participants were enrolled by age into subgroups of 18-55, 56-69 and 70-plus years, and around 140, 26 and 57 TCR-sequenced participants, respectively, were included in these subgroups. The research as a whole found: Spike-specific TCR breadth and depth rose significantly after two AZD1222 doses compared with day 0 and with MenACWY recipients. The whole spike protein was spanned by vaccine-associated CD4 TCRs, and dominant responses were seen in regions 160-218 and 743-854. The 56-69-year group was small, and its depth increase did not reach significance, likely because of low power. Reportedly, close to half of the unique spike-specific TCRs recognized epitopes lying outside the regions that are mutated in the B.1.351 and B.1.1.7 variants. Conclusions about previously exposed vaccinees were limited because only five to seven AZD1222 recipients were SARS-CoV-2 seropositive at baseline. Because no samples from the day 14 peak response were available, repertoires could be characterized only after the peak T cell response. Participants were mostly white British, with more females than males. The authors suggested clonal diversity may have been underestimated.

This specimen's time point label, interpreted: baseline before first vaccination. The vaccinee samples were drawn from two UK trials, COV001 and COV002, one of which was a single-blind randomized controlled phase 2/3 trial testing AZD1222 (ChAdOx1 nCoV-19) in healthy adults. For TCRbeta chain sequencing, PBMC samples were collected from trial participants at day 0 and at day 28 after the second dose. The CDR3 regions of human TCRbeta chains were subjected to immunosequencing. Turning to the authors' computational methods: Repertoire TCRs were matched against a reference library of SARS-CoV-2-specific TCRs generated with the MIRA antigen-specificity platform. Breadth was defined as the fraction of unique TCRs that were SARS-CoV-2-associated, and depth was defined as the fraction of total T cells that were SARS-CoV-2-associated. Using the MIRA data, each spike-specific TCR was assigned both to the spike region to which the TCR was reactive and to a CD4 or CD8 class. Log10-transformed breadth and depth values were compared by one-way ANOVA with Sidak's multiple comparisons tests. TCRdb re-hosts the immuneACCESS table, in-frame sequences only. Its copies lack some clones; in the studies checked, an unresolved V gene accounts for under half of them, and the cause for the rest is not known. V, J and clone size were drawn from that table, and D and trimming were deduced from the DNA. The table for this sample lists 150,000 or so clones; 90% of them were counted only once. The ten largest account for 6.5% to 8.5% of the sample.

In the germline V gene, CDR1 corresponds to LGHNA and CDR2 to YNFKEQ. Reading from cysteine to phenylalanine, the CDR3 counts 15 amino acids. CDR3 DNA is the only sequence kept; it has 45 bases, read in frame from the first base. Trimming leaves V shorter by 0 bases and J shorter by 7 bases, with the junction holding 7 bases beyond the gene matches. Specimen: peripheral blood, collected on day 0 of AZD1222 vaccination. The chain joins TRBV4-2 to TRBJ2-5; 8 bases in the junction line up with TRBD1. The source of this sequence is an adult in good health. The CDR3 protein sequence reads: CASSQDATGGGTQYF. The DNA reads TGTGCCAGCAGCCAAGATGCCACAGGGGGAGGGACCCAGTACTTC.